Presented here are 8 T cell receptor beta chains from one specimen sequenced in a study of T cell changes during pregnancy in multiple sclerosis. The assay was immunoSEQ multiplex PCR, and TCRdb's table has in-frame clones only and misses some. Of about 73,000 clones in the sample, 85% to 90% were seen once. The sequencing used peripheral blood, collected after pregnancy. All receptors derive from a female donor in good health, enrolled as a control in a pregnancy study.

The chain carries TRBV5-1 and TRBJ2-7; TRBD2 might be the D (5 bases). This CDR3 comprises 16 residues. Germline V gene lookup returns CDR1 SGHRS and CDR2 YFSETQ. V was shortened by 4 bases and J by 1 base, with 18 bases between the two germline ends. CDR3 protein: CASSGLDFPLSYEQYF. CDR3 coding DNA: TGCGCCAGCAGCGGACTGGACTTCCCTCTTTCCTACGAGCAGTACTTC.

The CDR3 spells CASNRAGDYNSPLHF. CDR3 sequence (DNA): TGTGCCAGCAACCGAGCCGGGGATTATAATTCACCCCTCCACTTT. The chain is built from TRBV6-5 and TRBJ1-6; D is unresolved. Germline CDR1 MNHEY, CDR2 SVGAGI. The V gene lost 7 bases and the J gene lost 4 bases, with 14 bases spanning the gap. CDR3 size: 15 residues.

The genes are TRBV11-1 and TRBJ2-7; 9 positions match TRBD2. This CDR3 is 17 amino acids long. The junction had 12 bases not matched to a gene; V was cut back by 5 bases and J by 1 base. The germline CDR1 and CDR2 sequences are SGHAT and FQDESV (reference sequence). This chain's CDR3 is CASSLELTSGPSYEQYF. The CDR3 bases are TGTGCCAGCAGCCTCGAGCTCACTAGCGGGCCTTCCTACGAGCAGTACTTC.

This sequence joins TRBV4-3 and TRBJ1-2, with D uncertain. The germline CDR1 and CDR2 sequences are LGHNA and YSLEER. The CDR3 has 15 residues. V was pared by 4 bases and J by 5 bases, with 17 bases between. DNA for the CDR3: TGCGCCAGCAGCCCAAAGCGGGCAGCCTTATATGGCTACACCTTC. Translation gives CASSPKRAALYGYTF.

The rearrangement uses TRBV9 and TRBJ1-2; 12 bases match TRBD1. Losses at the gene ends were 4 bases for V and 2 bases for J; bases not matched to a gene: 6. Per the germline V gene, CDR1 is SGDLS and CDR2 is YYNGEE. There are 16 residues in the CDR3. The CDR3 loop reads CASSSRDRGLNYGYTF. For the CDR3, the DNA is TGTGCCAGCAGCTCCCGGGACAGGGGGCTAAACTATGGCTACACCTTC.

The count of this clone is one. The chain joins TRBV30 to TRBJ2-3; unclear D gene. The CDR3 sequence is 13 residues long. The germline gives CDR1 GTSNPN, CDR2 SVGIG (reference sequence). The V and J ends lost 4 bases and 0 bases respectively, with 8 bases between them. The CDR3 nucleotides are TGTGCCTGGACACCACTTAGCACAGATACGCAGTATTTT. Its translation is CAWTPLSTDTQYF.

The chain couples TRBV30 to TRBJ1-1, with TRBD1 matching 7 bases. This CDR3 region has 13 residues. Germline V gene sequence: CDR1 GTSNPN, CDR2 SVGIG (reference sequence). The J segment lost 2 bases and the V segment lost 0 bases, leaving 0 bases of the junction unmatched. For the CDR3, the DNA is TGTGCCTGGAGTGTAGGGGGCAACACTGAAGCTTTCTTT. The encoded protein is CAWSVGGNTEAFF.

This chain joins TRBV6-1 and TRBJ1-2, with unresolved D. The germline V gene encodes CDR1 MNHNS and CDR2 SASEGT. The V gene lost 2 bases and the J gene lost 2 bases, with 3 bases spanning the gap. CDR3 size: 12 residues. CDR3 region: CASSEQNYGYTF. DNA for the CDR3: TGTGCCAGCAGTGAACAGAACTATGGCTACACCTTC.